Included here is one TCR beta chain sequence, with context. Only a few counts were recorded for this clone. This receptor's antigen is unknown. Base qualities were left out, and no much larger clone turns up one base away. The source of the sample is a study of blood T cell repertoires in COVID-19 (TCRdb year 2020). Turning to the overall study: Samples covering the acute and convalescent phases of COVID-19 were provided by collaborators in the United States, Italy and Spain. The prospective study material was composed of cDNA or gDNA derived from T cells, B-cell-depleted T cells, or PBMCs. Subjects who had been exposed to COVID-19, were actively infected with it, or had recovered from it provided the deeply sampled blood TCRbeta repertoires that made up the dataset. The repertoires were made available in a free public database intended to serve as a resource for research on the immune response to SARS-CoV-2. The samples were drawn from the first 160 participants of the ongoing ImmuneRACE study and from more than 1,000 subjects provided by 6 global collaborators. Nearly every sample came with metadata listing a de-identified subject ID, COVID-19 status, age in years and sex. Where HLA class I and class II types were available, the types were taken from metadata supplied by the sample provider, not from assay-based typing.

In Seattle, one collaborating source enrolled patients while the infection was active and tracked those patients longitudinally over the course of disease. The collaborating institutions used their own protocols to collect whole blood in K2EDTA tubes. For TCRbeta analysis, collaborators shipped samples as frozen whole blood, isolated PBMCs, or DNA extracted from either of those sample types. Trimming takes 1 base from V and 6 bases from J, and the germline ends sit 10 bases apart. The CDR3 sequence holds 13 residues, the cysteine and phenylalanine included. The entry retains the CDR3 DNA only, 39 bases that are in frame from base 1. CDR1 and CDR2 are drawn from the germline V gene: SGHTA, FQGNSA. Study-wide findings and limitations: The amount of clinical and demographic metadata varied by source and participant and was provided uncurated.

TCRbeta CDR3 regions were amplified from genomic DNA by means of the immunoSEQ Assay, a bias-controlled multiplex PCR. The study's own analysis went as follows. The number of nucleated cells in each sample was estimated by amplification of reference gene primers within the assay. To quantify the absolute abundance of each unique TCRbeta CDR3 rearrangement, sequence reads were collapsed and filtered. For each sample, productive Simpson clonality was calculated as the square root of Simpson's diversity index over productive rearrangements. The table comes from immuneACCESS by way of TCRdb, which keeps in-frame sequences with V and J called. Part of the clones is missing from these tables; in studies checked, under half for an unresolved V gene and the rest for unknown reasons. V and J calls plus clone size are reproduced from that table; the DNA served to infer D and trimming. This sample holds some 200,000 clones; 83% were observed only once. The ten largest clones represent over 0.95% of the sample.

The chain links TRBV7-2 with TRBJ2-7; the D gene is perhaps TRBD2, from 5 matching bases. The sequenced sample consisted of peripheral blood. This TCR was sampled from a young woman with COVID-19, enrolled during active disease. The CDR3 region: CASSLDGAGEQYF. The bases are TGTGCCAGCAGCTTAGATGGCGCGGGCGAGCAGTACTTC.